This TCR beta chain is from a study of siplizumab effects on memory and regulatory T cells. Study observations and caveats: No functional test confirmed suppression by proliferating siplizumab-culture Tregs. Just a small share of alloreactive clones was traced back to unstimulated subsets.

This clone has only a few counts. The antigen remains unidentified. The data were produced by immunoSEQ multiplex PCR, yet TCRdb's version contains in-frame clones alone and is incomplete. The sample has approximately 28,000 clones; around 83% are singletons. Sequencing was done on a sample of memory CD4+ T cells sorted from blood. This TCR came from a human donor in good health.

For the CDR3, the DNA is TGTGCCACCCATGAAAGCGGGAGGACCTCCTACAATGAGCAGTTCTTC. Protein product: CATHESGRTSYNEQFF. V is TRBV14 and J is TRBJ2-1; 9 bases map to TRBD2. Trimming removed 10 bases from V and 0 bases from J; junction bases left unmatched: 10. Germline CDR1 reads SGHDN; CDR2 reads FVKESK. This CDR3 has 16 residues.